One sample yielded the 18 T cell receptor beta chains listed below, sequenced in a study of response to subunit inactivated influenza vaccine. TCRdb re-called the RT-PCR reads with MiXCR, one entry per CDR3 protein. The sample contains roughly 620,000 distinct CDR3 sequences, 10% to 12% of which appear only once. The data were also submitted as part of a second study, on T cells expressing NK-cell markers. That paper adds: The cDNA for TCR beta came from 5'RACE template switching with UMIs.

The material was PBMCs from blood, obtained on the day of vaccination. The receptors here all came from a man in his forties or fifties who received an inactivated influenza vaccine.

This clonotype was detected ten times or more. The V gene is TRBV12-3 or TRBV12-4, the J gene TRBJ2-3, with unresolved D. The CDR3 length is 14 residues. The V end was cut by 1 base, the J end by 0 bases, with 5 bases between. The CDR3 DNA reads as TGTGCCAGCAGTTTAGAGTCTAGCACAGATACGCAGTATTTT. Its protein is CASSLESSTDTQYF.

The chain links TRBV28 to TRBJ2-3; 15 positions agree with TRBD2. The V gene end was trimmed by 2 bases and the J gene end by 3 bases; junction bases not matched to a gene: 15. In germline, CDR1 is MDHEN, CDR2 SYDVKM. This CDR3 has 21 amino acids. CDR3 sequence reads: CASSLAPGLAGGGLGTDTQYF. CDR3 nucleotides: TGTGCCAGCAGTTTAGCCCCGGGACTAGCGGGGGGCGGTTTAGGTACAGATACGCAGTATTTT. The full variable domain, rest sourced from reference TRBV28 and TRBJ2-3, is DVKVTQSSRYLVKRTGEKVFLECVQDMDHENMFWYRQDPGLGLRLIYFSYDVKMKEKGDIPEGYSVSREKKERFSLILESASTNQTSMYLCASSLAPGLAGGGLGTDTQYFGPGTRLTVL.

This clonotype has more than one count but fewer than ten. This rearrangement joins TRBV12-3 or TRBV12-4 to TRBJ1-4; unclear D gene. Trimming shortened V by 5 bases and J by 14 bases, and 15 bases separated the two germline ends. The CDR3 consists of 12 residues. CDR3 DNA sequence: TGTGCCAGCAGTATAGGCCCCTCGGGGCTGTTTTTT. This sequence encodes CASSIGPSGLFF.

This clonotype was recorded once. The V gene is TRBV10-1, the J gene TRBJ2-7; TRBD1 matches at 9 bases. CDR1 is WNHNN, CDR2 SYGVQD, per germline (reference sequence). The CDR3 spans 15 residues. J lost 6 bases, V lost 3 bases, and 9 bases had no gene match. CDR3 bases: TGCGCCAGCAGTGACCCGGGACAGGGTTTACGCGAGCAGTACTTC. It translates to CASSDPGQGLREQYF.

The CDR3 nucleotides read TGTGCCAGCAGATCTGACAGGAGCTCCTATAATTCACCCCTCCACTTT. Protein: CASRSDRSSYNSPLHF. This chain links TRBV5-6 with TRBJ1-6, with TRBD1 as a possible D gene (6 bases). Trimming cost V 5 bases and J 0 bases, with 12 bases left between them. The CDR3 consists of 16 residues. Germline-derived CDR1 and CDR2 are SGHDT and YYEEEE.

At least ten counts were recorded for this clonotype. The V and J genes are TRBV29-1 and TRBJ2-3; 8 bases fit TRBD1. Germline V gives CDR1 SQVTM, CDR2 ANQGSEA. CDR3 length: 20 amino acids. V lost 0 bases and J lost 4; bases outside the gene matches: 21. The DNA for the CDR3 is TGCAGCGTTGAAGAGAAAAACAGGGGGAGAGACCGTATCGGGGCAGATACGCAGTATTTT. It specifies CSVEEKNRGRDRIGADTQYF.

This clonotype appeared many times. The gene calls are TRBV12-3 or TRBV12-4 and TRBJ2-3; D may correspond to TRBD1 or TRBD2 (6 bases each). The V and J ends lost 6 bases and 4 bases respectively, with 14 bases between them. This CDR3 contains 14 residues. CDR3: CASRPLGGPDTQYF. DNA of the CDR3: TGTGCCAGCAGACCCTTAGGGGGGCCAGATACGCAGTATTTT.

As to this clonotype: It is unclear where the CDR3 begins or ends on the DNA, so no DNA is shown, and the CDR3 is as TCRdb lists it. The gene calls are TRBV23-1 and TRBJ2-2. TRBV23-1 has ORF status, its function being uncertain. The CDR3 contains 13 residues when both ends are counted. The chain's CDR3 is CASRRGTPGSCFF.

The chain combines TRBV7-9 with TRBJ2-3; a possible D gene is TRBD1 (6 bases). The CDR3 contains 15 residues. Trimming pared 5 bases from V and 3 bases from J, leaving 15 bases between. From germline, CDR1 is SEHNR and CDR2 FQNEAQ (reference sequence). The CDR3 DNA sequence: TGTGCCAGCAGCCCCCTCCAGGGGCCGACAGATACGCAGTATTTT. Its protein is CASSPLQGPTDTQYF.

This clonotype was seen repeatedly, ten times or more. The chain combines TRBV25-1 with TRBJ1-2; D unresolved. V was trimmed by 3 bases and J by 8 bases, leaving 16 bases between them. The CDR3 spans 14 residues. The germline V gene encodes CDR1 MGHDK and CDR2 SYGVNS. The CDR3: CASSDPGRLKGYTF. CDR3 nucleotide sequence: TGTGCCAGCAGTGACCCCGGGAGGCTTAAGGGCTACACCTTC.

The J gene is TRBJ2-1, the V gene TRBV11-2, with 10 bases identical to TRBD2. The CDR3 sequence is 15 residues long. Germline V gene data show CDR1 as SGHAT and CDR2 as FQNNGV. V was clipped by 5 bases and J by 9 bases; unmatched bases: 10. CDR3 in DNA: TGTGCCAGCAGCGTCAGCGGGGGGGCAATTCTTGAGCAGTTCTTC. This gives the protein CASSVSGGAILEQFF.

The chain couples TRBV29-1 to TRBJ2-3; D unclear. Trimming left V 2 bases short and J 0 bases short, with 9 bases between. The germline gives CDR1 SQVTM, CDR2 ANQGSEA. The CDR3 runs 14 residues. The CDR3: CSVEQRTSTDTQYF. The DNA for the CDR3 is TGCAGCGTTGAACAGCGCACTAGCACAGATACGCAGTATTTT.

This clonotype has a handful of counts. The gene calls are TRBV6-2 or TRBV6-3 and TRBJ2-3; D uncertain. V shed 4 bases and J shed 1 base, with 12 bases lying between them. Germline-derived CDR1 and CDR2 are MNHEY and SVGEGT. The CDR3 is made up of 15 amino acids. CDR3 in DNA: TGTGCCAGCAGTTCCGACAAGATTCGCACAGATACGCAGTATTTT. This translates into CASSSDKIRTDTQYF.

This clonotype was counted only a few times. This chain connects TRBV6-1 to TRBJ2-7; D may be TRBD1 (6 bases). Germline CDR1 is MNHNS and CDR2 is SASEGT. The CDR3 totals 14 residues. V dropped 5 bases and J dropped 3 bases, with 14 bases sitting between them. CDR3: CASSRDTGNYEQYF. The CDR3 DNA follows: TGTGCCAGCAGTCGGGACACGGGAAACTACGAGCAGTACTTC.

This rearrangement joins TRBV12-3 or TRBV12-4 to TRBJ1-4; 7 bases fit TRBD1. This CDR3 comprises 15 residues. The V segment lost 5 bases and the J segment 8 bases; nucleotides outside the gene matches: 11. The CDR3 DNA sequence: TGTGCCAGCAGTGGAGAGGGGGCTCCCGGCGAAAAACTGTTTTTT. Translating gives CASSGEGAPGEKLFF.

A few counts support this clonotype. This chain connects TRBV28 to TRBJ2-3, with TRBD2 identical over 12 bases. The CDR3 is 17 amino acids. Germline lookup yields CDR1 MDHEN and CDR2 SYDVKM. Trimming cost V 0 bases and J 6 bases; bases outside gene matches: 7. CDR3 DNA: TGTGCCAGCAGTTTATGGACTAGCGGGGGCGCAGTGGATACGCAGTATTTT. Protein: CASSLWTSGGAVDTQYF.

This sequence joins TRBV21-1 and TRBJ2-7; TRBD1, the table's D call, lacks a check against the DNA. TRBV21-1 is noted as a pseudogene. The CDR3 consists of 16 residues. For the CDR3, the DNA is TGTGCCAGCAGCAGACTACCGGGACAGGGTCGGTACGAGCAGTACTTC. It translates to CASSRLPGQGRYEQYF.

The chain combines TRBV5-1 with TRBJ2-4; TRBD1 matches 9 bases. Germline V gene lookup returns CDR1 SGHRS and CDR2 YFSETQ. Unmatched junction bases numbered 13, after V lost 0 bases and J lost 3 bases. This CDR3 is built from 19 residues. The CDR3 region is CASSLEGQGFDRDKNIQYF. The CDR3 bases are TGCGCCAGCAGCTTGGAGGGACAGGGATTTGATCGTGACAAAAACATTCAGTACTTC. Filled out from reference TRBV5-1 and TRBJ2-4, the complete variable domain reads KAGVTQTPRYLIKTRGQQVTLSCSPISGHRSVSWYQQTPGQGLQFLFEYFSETQRNKGNFPGRFSGRQFSNSRSEMNVSTLELGDSALYLCASSLEGQGFDRDKNIQYFGAGTRLSVL.